What follows describes a single T cell receptor (beta chain). Its target is unknown. PCR used 60 Vbeta primers and 13 Jbeta primers. Profiled with immunoSEQ multiplex PCR; TCRdb holds only in-frame clones, not every one. Of some 170,000 clones listed, around 75% are singletons. In germline, CDR1 is SGHRS, CDR2 YFSETQ. The CDR3 is made up of 15 amino acids. Trimming cost V 0 bases and J 1 base, with 8 bases left between them. The sample is drawn from a study of cytomegalovirus exposure and HLA in healthy donors. Findings and limits, study-wide: TRBV6-2, TRBV6-3 and other indistinguishable V segments were excluded. A link between a missense DCLRE1C variant and TCR beta V- and J-gene trimming emerged from a later analysis. Researchers catalogued 160 or so TCR beta chains as cytomegalovirus-associated. The classifier, whose performance was assessed in both the original and validation cohorts, reportedly diagnosed cytomegalovirus status with high specificity and sensitivity.

This clonotype was obtained from a man aged 18 to 29 in good health and CMV-seropositive. The material sequenced was PBMCs. V gene TRBV5-1 combines with J gene TRBJ1-3; D may be TRBD1 (6 bases). CDR3 sequence reads: CASSLDRASGNTIYF. The CDR3 nucleotides read TGCGCCAGCAGCTTGGACAGGGCATCTGGAAACACCATATATTTT.